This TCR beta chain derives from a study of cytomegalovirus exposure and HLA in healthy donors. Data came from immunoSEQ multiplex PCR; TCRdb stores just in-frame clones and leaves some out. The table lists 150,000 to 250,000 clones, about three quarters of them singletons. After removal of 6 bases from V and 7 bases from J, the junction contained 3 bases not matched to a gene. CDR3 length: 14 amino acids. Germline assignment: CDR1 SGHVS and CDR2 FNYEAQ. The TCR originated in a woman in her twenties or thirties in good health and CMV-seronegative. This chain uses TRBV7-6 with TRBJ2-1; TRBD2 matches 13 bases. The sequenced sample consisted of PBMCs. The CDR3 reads CASSTSGGANEQFF. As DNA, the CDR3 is TGTGCCAGCAGTACTAGCGGGGGGGCGAATGAGCAGTTCTTC.